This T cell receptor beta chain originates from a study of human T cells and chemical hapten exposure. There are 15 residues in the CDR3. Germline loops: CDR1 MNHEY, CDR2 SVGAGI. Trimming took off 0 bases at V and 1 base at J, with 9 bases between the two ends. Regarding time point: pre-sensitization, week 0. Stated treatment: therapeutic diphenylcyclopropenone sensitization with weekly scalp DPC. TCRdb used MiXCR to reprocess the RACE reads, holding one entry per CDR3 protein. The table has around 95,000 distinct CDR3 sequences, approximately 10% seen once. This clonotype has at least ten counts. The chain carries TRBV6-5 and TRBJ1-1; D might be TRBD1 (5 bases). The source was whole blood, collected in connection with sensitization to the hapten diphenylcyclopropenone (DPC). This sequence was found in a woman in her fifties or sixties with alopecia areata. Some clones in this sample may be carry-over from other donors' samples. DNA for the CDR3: TGTGCCAGCAGTTACTCACTCACAGGGAACACTGAAGCTTTCTTT. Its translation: CASSYSLTGNTEAFF.